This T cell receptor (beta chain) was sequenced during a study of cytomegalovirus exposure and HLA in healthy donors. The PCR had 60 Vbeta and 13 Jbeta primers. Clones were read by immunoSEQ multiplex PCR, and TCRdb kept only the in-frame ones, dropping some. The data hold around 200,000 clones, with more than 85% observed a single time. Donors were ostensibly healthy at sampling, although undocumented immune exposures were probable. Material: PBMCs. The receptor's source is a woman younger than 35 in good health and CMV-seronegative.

For the CDR3, the DNA is TGTGCCAGCTCCTCGGCGGGAGGGAGTACAGATACGCAGTATTTT. This encodes CASSSAGGSTDTQYF. The V call is TRBV2, the J call TRBJ2-3; 9 bases map to TRBD2. The ends lost 8 bases at V and 3 bases at J; junction bases unmatched: 9. In germline, CDR1 is SNHLY, CDR2 FYNNEI. CDR3 length: 15 amino acids.